Given below is one T cell receptor (beta chain) in context. This record comes from a study of blood T cell repertoires in COVID-19. Study-level background: COVID-19 samples from acute and convalescent phases originated in the United States, Italy and Spain. The analysed material was cDNA or gDNA that came from T cells, B-cell-depleted T cells, or PBMCs.

The CDR3 totals 19 residues. Per germline, CDR1 SEHNR and CDR2 FQNEAQ (reference sequence). V was pared by 5 bases and J by 0 bases, with 16 bases of the junction left unmatched. Some clones are missing from TCRdb's copy, which holds only in-frame ones; the method was immunoSEQ multiplex PCR. The sample consists of more than 200,000 clones, around 80% of them appearing once. The V and J genes are TRBV7-9 and TRBJ1-3; 7 bases match TRBD1. The receptor was derived from a man aged 35-49 years with acute or convalescent COVID-19. The sequenced sample was peripheral blood. In nucleotides, the CDR3 is TGTGCCAGCAGCCCTAGTTCCCCCGGACAGGCCGTCTCTGGAAACACCATATATTTT. The encoded protein is CASSPSSPGQAVSGNTIYF.